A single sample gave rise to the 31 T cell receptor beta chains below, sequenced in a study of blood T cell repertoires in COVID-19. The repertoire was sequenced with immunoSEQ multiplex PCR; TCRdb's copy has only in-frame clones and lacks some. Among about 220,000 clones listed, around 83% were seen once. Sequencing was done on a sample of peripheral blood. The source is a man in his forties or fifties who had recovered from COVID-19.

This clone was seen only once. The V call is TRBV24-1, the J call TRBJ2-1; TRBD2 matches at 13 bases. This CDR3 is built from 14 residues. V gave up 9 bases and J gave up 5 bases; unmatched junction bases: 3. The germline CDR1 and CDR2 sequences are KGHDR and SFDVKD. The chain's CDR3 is CATGGTSGNNEQFF. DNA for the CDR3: TGTGCCACCGGGGGGACTAGCGGGAACAATGAGCAGTTCTTC.

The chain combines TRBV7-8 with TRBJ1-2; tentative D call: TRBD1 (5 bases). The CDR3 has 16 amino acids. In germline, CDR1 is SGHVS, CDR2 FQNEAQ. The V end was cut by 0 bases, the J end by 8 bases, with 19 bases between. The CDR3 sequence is CASSLARGGIPEGYTF. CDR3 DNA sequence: TGTGCCAGCAGCTTAGCCCGGGGCGGGATTCCAGAGGGCTACACCTTC.

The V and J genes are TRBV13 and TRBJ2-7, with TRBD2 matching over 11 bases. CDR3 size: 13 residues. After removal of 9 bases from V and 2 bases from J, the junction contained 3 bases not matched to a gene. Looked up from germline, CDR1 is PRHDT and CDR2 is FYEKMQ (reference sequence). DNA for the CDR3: TGTGCCAGTGGGACTAGCGGCACCTACGAGCAGTACTTC. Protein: CASGTSGTYEQYF.

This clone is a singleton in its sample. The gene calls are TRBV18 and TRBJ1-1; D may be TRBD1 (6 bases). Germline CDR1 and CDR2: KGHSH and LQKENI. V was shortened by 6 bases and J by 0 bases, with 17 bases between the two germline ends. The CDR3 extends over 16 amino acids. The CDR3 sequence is CASSPNLAGVNTEAFF. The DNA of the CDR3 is TGTGCCAGCTCTCCCAACTTGGCAGGGGTGAACACTGAAGCTTTCTTT.

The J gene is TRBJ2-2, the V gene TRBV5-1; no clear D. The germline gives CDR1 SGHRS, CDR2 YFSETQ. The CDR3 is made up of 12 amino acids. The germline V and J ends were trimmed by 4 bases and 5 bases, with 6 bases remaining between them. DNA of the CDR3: TGCGCCAGCAGCCCTAGTACCGGGGAGCTGTTTTTT. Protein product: CASSPSTGELFF.

CDR3 DNA sequence: TGTGCCAGTAGCCTACTAGCGGGAGGGCCCGGGGAGCAGTTCTTC. Its protein product is CASSLLAGGPGEQFF. The chain couples TRBV19 to TRBJ2-1; the match to TRBD2 covers 13 bases. Unmatched junction bases numbered 9, after V lost 6 bases and J lost 10 bases. The CDR3 loop spans 15 amino acids. The germline V gene encodes CDR1 LNHDA and CDR2 SQIVND (reference sequence).

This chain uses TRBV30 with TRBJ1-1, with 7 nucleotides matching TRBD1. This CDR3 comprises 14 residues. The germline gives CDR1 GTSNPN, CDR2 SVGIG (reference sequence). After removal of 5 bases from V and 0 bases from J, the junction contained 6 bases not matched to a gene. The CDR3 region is CAWGPGTVNTEAFF. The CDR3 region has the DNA TGTGCCTGGGGTCCCGGGACAGTGAACACTGAAGCTTTCTTT.

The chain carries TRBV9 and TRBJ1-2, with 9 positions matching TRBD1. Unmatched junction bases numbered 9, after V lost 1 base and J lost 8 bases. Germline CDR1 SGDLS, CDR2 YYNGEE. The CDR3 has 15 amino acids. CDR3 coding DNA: TGTGCCAGCAGCGTATTAGGACAGGGGTCGGTCGGCTACACCTTC. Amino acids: CASSVLGQGSVGYTF.

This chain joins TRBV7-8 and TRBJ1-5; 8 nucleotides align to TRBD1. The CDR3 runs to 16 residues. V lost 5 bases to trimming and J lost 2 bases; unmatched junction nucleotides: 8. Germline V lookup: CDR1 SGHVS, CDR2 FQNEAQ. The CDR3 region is CASSRGQGTRNQPQHF. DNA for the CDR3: TGTGCCAGCAGCAGAGGACAGGGTACGCGCAATCAGCCCCAGCATTTT.

The CDR3 DNA reads as TGTGCCAGCAGTTCCCCGAGACTCTATGGCTACACCTTC. As protein: CASSSPRLYGYTF. The chain links TRBV28 to TRBJ1-2; D is unclear. The CDR3 is 13 amino acids. Trimming cost V 4 bases and J 4 bases, with 10 bases left between them. The germline V gene has CDR1 MDHEN and CDR2 SYDVKM.

The CDR3 region has the DNA TGTGCCAGCAGGGTGGGGACTAGCGGGAGTTCCAGGGGCAATGAGCAGTTCTTC. Protein sequence: CASRVGTSGSSRGNEQFF. V usage is TRBV5-8 and J usage is TRBJ2-1; 14 nucleotides align to TRBD2. Losses at the gene ends were 5 bases for V and 6 bases for J; bases not matched to a gene: 13. Germline CDR1 SGHTS, CDR2 YDEGEE. This CDR3 is built from 18 residues. Combining the CDR3 with reference TRBV5-8 and TRBJ2-1 gives the whole variable domain EAGVTQSPTHLIKTRGQQATLRCSPISGHTSVYWYQQALGLGLQFLLWYDEGEERNRGNFPPRFSGRQFPNYSSELNVNALELEDSALYLCASRVGTSGSSRGNEQFFGPGTRLTVL.

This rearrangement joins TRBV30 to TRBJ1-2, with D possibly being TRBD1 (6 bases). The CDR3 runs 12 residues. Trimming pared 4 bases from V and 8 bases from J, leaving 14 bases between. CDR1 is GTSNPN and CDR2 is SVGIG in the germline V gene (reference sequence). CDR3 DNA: TGTGCCTGGACGCGGCAGGGGCCGGGCTACACCTTC. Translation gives CAWTRQGPGYTF.

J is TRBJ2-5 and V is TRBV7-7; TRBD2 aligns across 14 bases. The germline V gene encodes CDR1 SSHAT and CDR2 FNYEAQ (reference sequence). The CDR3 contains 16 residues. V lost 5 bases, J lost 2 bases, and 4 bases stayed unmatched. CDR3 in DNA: TGTGCCAGCAGCAGAGGGACTAGCGGGGGTCAAGAGACCCAGTACTTC. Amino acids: CASSRGTSGGQETQYF.

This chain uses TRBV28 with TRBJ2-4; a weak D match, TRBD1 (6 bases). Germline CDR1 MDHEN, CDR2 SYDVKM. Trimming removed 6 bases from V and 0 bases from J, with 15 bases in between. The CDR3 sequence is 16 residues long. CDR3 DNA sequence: TGTGCCAGCAGCAAAACAGGGAATCAAGCCAAAAACATTCAGTACTTC. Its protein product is CASSKTGNQAKNIQYF.

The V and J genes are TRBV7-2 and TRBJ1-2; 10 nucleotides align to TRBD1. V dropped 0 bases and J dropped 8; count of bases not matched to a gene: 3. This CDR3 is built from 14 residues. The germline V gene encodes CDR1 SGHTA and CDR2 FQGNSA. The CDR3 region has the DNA TGTGCCAGCAGCTTAGCAGACAGGGGGCAAGGCTACACCTTC. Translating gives CASSLADRGQGYTF.

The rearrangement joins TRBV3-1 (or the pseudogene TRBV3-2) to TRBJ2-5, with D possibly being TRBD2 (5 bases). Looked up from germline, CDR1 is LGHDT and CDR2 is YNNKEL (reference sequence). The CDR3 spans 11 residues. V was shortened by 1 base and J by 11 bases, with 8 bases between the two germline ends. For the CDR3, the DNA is TGTGCCAGCAGCCAAGTCGGGGTACAGTACTTC. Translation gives CASSQVGVQYF.

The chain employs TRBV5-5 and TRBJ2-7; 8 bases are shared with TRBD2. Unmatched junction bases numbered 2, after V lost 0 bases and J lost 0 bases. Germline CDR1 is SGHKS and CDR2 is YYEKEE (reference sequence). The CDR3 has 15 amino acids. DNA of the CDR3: TGTGCCAGCAGCTTGGCTAGCGGGTTCTCCTACGAGCAGTACTTC. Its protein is CASSLASGFSYEQYF.

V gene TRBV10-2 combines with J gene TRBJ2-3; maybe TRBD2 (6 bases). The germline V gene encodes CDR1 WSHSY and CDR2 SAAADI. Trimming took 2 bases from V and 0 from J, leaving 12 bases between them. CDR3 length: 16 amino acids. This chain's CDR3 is CASSEAVAASTDTQYF. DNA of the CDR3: TGCGCCAGCAGTGAGGCCGTAGCGGCTAGCACAGATACGCAGTATTTT.

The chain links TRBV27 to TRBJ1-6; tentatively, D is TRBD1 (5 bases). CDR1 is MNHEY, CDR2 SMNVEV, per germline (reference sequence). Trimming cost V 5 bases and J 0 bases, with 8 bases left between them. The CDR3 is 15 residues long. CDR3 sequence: CASSPGHSYNSPLHF. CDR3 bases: TGTGCCAGCAGTCCCGGACACTCCTATAATTCACCCCTCCACTTT.

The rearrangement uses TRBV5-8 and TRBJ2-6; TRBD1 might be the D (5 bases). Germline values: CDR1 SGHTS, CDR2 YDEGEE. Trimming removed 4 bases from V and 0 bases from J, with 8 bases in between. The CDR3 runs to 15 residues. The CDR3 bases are TGTGCCAGCAGCGCCGGACACTCTGGGGCCAACGTCCTGACTTTC. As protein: CASSAGHSGANVLTF.

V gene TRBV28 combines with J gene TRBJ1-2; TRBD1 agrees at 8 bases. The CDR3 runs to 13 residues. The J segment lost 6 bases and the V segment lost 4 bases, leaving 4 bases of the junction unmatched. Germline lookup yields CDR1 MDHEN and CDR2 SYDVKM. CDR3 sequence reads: CASSSDRVDGYTF. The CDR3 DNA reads TGTGCCAGCAGTTCGGACAGGGTTGATGGCTACACCTTC.

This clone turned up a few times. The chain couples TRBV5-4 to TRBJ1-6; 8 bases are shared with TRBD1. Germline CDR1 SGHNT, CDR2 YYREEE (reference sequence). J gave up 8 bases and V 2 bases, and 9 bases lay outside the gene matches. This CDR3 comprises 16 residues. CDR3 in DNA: TGTGCCAGCAGCTTCATACCCGGGACAGGTCATTCACCCCTCCACTTT. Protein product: CASSFIPGTGHSPLHF.

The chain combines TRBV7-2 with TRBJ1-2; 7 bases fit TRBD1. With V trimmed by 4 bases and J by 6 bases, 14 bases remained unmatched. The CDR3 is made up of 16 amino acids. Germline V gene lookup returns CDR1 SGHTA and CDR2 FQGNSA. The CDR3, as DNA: TGTGCCAGCAGCTCCCAGCCCAGGGGGTTTTCGGATGGCTACACCTTC. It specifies CASSSQPRGFSDGYTF.

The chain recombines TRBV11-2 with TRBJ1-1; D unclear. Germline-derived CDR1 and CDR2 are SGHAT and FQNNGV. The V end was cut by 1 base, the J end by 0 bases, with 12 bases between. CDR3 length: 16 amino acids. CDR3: CASSLGSAGMNTEAFF. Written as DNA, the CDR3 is TGTGCCAGCAGCTTAGGATCCGCGGGCATGAACACTGAAGCTTTCTTT.

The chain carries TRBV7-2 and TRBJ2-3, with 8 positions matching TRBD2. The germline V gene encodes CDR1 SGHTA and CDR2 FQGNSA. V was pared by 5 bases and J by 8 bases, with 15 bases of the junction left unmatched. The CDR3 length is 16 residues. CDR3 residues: CASSPNTGLGVATQYF. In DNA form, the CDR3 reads TGTGCCAGCAGCCCTAACACGGGACTAGGCGTAGCTACGCAGTATTTT.

CDR3 residues: CASSEGVNTEAFF. Written as DNA, the CDR3 is TGTGCCAGCAGCGAGGGGGTCAACACTGAAGCTTTCTTT. This chain joins TRBV9 and TRBJ1-1; possible D gene TRBD1, 6 bases. V was pared by 3 bases and J by 2 bases, with 8 bases between. This CDR3 comprises 13 residues. Germline CDR1 is SGDLS and CDR2 is YYNGEE.

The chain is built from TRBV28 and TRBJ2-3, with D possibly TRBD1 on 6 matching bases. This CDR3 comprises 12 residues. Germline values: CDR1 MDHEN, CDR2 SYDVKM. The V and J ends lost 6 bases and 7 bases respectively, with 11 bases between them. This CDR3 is CASRHQGHTQYF. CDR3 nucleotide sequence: TGTGCCAGCAGACACCAGGGGCATACGCAGTATTTT.

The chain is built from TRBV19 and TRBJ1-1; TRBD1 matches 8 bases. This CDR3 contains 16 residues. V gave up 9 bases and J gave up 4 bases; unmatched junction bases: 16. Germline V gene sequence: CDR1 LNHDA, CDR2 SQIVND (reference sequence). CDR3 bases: TGTGCCAGCTCGAGGAAGGGGCAGGGGGCTCGCACTGAAGCTTTCTTT. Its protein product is CASSRKGQGARTEAFF.

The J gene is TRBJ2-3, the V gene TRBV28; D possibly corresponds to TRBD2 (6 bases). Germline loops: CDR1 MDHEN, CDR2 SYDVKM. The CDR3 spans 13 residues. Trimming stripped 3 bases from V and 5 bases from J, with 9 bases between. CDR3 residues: CASSFIGGDTQYF. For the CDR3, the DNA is TGTGCCAGCAGTTTTATCGGGGGAGATACGCAGTATTTT.

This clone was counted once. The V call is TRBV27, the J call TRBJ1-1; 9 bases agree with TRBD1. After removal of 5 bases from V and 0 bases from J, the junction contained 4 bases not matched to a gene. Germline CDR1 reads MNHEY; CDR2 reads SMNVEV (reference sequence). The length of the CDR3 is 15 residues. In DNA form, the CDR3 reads TGTGCCAGCAGTCCGTGGGACAGGGTGAACACTGAAGCTTTCTTT. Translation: CASSPWDRVNTEAFF.

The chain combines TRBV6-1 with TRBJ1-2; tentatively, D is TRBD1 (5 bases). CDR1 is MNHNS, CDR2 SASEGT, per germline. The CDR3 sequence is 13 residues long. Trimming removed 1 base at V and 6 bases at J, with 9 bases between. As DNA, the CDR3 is TGTGCCAGCAGTGAAGGGCGGGGCGATGGCTACACCTTC. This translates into CASSEGRGDGYTF.